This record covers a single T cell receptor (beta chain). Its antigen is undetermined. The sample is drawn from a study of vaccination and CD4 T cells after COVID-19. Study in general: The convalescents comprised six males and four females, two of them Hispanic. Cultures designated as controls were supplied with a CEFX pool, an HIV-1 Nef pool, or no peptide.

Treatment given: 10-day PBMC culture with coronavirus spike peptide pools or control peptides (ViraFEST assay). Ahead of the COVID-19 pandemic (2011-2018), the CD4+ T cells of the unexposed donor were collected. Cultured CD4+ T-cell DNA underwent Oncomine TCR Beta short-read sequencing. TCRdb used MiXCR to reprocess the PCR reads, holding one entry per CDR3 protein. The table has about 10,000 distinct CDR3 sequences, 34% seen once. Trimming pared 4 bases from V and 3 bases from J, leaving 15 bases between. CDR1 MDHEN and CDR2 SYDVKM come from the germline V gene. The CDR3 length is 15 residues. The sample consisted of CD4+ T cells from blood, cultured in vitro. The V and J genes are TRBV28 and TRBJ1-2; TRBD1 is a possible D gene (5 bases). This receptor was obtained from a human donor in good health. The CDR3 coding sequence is TGTGCCAGCAGTTCCCCGGGACGCTTGGACTATGGCTACACCTTC. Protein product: CASSSPGRLDYGYTF.